The present T cell receptor beta chain was sequenced within a study of blood T cell repertoires in COVID-19. Whole-study context: Samples of COVID-19 (acute and convalescent) were obtained from the United States, Italy and Spain. T cells, B-cell-depleted T cells, or PBMCs provided the cDNA or gDNA that served as material.

In the study's own analysis: Nucleated cell counts were estimated from reference gene primer amplification. TCRdb keeps only in-frame clones here, not all; method: immunoSEQ multiplex PCR. That table furnishes V, J and clone size, whereas the DNA furnished D and trimming. The sample has roughly 150,000 clones, approximately 87% seen once. Germline CDR1 and CDR2: PRHDT and FYEKMQ (reference sequence). V lost 5 bases and J 0 bases, leaving 13 bases between the germline ends. This CDR3 spans 15 amino acids. While infection was still active, Seattle patients were enrolled and then followed longitudinally.

This receptor was taken from a woman aged 70 to 79 with COVID-19, enrolled during active disease. Specimen: peripheral blood. The rearrangement joins TRBV13 to TRBJ1-1; D not resolved. The chain's CDR3 is CASSPGMEMNTEAFF. DNA of the CDR3: TGTGCCAGCAGCCCTGGAATGGAGATGAACACTGAAGCTTTCTTT. Together with reference TRBV13 and TRBJ1-1, the CDR3 gives the full variable domain: AAGVIQSPRHLIKEKRETATLKCYPIPRHDTVYWYQQGPGQDPQFLISFYEKMQSDKGSIPDRFSAQQFSDYHSELNMSSLELGDSALYFCASSPGMEMNTEAFFGQGTRLTVV.